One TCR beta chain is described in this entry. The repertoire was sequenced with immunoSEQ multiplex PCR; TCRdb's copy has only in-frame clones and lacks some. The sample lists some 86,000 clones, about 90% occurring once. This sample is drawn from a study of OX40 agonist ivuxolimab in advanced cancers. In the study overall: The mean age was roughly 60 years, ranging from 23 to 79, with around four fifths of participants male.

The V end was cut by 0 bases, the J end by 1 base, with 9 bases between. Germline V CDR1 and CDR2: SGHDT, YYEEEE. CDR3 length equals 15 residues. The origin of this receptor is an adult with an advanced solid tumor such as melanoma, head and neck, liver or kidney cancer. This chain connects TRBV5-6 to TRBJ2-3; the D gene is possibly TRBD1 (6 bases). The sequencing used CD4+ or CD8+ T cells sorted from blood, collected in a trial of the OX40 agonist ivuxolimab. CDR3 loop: CASSLGAGGTDTQYF. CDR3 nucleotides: TGTGCCAGCAGCTTGGGGGCAGGGGGCACAGATACGCAGTATTTT.